These 14 T cell receptor beta chains were sequenced from one sample in a study of blood T cell repertoires in COVID-19 (dated by TCRdb to 2020 to 2021). Libraries were constructed by the immunoSEQ multiplex PCR assay. Not all clones reach the TCRdb copy of this immuneACCESS table, which keeps in-frame sequences only. Checked studies attribute under half of the gap to unresolved V genes and leave the rest unexplained. Here the sample has around 80,000 clones; roughly 82% occur a single time. The ten largest make up roughly 20% of the sample. Sequencing used peripheral blood. The origin of the receptors is a woman of 80 years or more with active or convalescent COVID-19.

This clone was recorded at least ten times. The chain uses TRBV2 and TRBJ1-5; D is uncertain. V lost 6 bases to trimming and J lost 6 bases, with 9 bases between them. The CDR3 contains 12 residues. The germline V gene encodes CDR1 SNHLY and CDR2 FYNNEI. This chain's CDR3 is CASSDTGQPQHF. The CDR3, as DNA: TGTGCCAGCAGCGACACCGGTCAGCCCCAGCATTTT.

CDR3 nucleotide sequence: TGCGCCAGCAGCCAGGAGGTGACCTACTCCTACGAGCAGTACTTC. It is translated as CASSQEVTYSYEQYF. This chain uses TRBV4-1 with TRBJ2-7; a weak D match, TRBD2 (5 bases). Trimming took 3 bases from V and 0 from J, leaving 12 bases between them. CDR3 length: 15 amino acids. Germline values: CDR1 MGHRA, CDR2 YSYEKL.

The gene calls are TRBV30 and TRBJ2-5; 13 nucleotides align to TRBD2. The germline CDR1 and CDR2 sequences are GTSNPN and SVGIG (reference sequence). V gave up 4 bases and J gave up 5 bases; unmatched junction bases: 19. CDR3 size: 19 residues. CDR3: CAWNPRPGTSGVFGETQYF. Here the CDR3 DNA reads TGTGCCTGGAACCCTCGCCCCGGGACTAGCGGGGTTTTTGGGGAGACCCAGTACTTC.

This sequence joins TRBV6-5 and TRBJ1-6; D may be TRBD1 (5 bases). V lost 5 bases, J lost 7 bases, and 12 bases lay in between. Germline CDR1 MNHEY, CDR2 SVGAGI. CDR3 length: 14 amino acids. CDR3 amino acids: CASSQTVLNSPLHF. The CDR3 bases are TGTGCCAGCAGTCAGACAGTCTTAAATTCACCCCTCCACTTT.

This clone has just a few counts. The chain joins TRBV5-5 to TRBJ1-2; TRBD1 agrees at 7 bases. V dropped 4 bases and J dropped 13; count of bases not matched to a gene: 16. CDR1 is SGHKS and CDR2 is YYEKEE in the germline V gene (reference sequence). The CDR3 covers 14 residues. In DNA, the CDR3 is TGTGCCAGCAGCCCTGTGGGGGAAACAGGGGTTCTCACCTTC. It encodes CASSPVGETGVLTF.

J is TRBJ1-4 and V is TRBV2; the D gene is possibly TRBD1 (5 bases). The germline V gene has CDR1 SNHLY and CDR2 FYNNEI. Between the trimmed V and J ends, which lost 4 bases and 10 bases, there was a span of 19 bases. The CDR3 is 15 residues long. CDR3 sequence: CASSGGEGMETKLFF. In DNA form, the CDR3 reads TGTGCCAGCAGTGGGGGGGAAGGAATGGAGACAAAACTGTTTTTT. The whole variable domain, remainder taken from reference TRBV2 and TRBJ1-4, is EPEVTQTPSHQVTQMGQEVILRCVPISNHLYFYWYRQILGQKVEFLVSFYNNEISEKSEIFDDQFSVERPDGSNFTLKIRSTKLEDSAMYFCASSGGEGMETKLFFGSGTQLSVL.

This clone was recorded many times. The same CDR3 arises from other DNA sequences in this sample as well. V is TRBV12-3 or TRBV12-4 and J is TRBJ1-3; D is unresolved. This CDR3 comprises 13 residues. Trimming pared 2 bases from V and 4 bases from J, leaving 6 bases between. The CDR3 sequence is CASSLNRGNTIYF. Here the CDR3 DNA reads TGTGCCAGCAGTTTAAACAGAGGAAACACCATATATTTT.

This rearrangement joins TRBV28 to TRBJ1-2; D might be TRBD1 (5 bases). The CDR3 has 13 amino acids. V was clipped by 8 bases and J by 8 bases, with 18 bases between them. Germline CDR1 reads MDHEN; CDR2 reads SYDVKM. CDR3 bases: TGTGCCAGCTCCCTGGGTGGGGCGCGAGGCTACACCTTC. Its translation: CASSLGGARGYTF.

The chain uses TRBV2 and TRBJ2-2; no clear D. Deletions cut 2 bases from V and 8 bases from J, with 3 bases between. Germline CDR1 is SNHLY and CDR2 is FYNNEI. The CDR3 runs 11 residues. For the CDR3, the DNA is TGTGCCAGCAGTGAATCTGGGGAGCTGTTTTTT. This sequence encodes CASSESGELFF.

This chain joins TRBV28 and TRBJ1-3; 8 bases line up with TRBD1. CDR1 MDHEN and CDR2 SYDVKM come from the germline V gene. V shed 2 bases and J 3 bases; nucleotides not matched to a gene: 6. The CDR3 has 16 residues. CDR3 protein: CASSLPWTGFGNTIYF. The CDR3 DNA reads as TGTGCCAGCAGTTTACCCTGGACAGGGTTTGGAAACACCATATATTTT.

This sequence joins TRBV20-1 and TRBJ2-7; D gene unclear. Germline CDR1 and CDR2: DFQATT and SNEGSKA (reference sequence). V gave up 6 bases and J gave up 5 bases, with 11 bases separating them. The CDR3 is made up of 11 amino acids. In DNA, the CDR3 is TGCAGTGCGTCATCACGGGACGAGCAGTACTTC. This translates into CSASSRDEQYF.

This clone was seen ten or more times. V and J are TRBV20-1 and TRBJ2-7; 9 bases align to TRBD1. CDR1 is DFQATT and CDR2 is SNEGSKA in the germline V gene (reference sequence). CDR3 length: 13 residues. Trimming cost V 6 bases and J 6 bases; bases outside gene matches: 9. In nucleotides, the CDR3 is TGCAGTGCAAGTCCCGGGACAGGGAGCGAGCAGTACTTC. Translated: CSASPGTGSEQYF.

The chain employs TRBV11-1 and TRBJ2-2; D is uncertain. Between the trimmed V and J ends, which lost 5 bases and 1 base, there was a span of 2 bases. Germline CDR1 is SGHAT and CDR2 is FQDESV (reference sequence). The CDR3 covers 12 residues. CDR3 sequence reads: CASSQNTGELFF. In DNA form, the CDR3 reads TGTGCCAGCAGCCAGAACACCGGGGAGCTGTTTTTT.

The chain links TRBV30 to TRBJ2-4, with D maybe TRBD2 (7 bases). Deletions cut 5 bases from V and 8 bases from J, with 16 bases between. The V gene's germline CDR1 is GTSNPN and CDR2 SVGIG (reference sequence). The CDR3 is 13 residues long. CDR3 sequence reads: CAWSGGAVDIQYF. The CDR3 nucleotides read TGTGCCTGGTCGGGGGGCGCGGTAGACATTCAGTACTTC.